The 32 T cell receptor beta chains listed next were all sequenced from one sample in a study of blood T cell repertoires in COVID-19. Sequencing used immunoSEQ multiplex PCR; TCRdb keeps in-frame clones, though not all of them. This sample yields around 500,000 clones, of which 75% to 90% are seen a single time; 3% to 3.5% belongs to the top ten. Sequencing was performed on peripheral blood. All receptors derive from a human donor in a cohort sampled during active COVID-19.

As for this clone: The same CDR3 is also encoded by other DNA sequences in this sample. The CDR3 DNA reads TGTGCCAGCAGCTTAACAGGGCCCAACACTGAAGCTTTCTTT. This translates into CASSLTGPNTEAFF. The chain has TRBV7-2 and TRBJ1-1; D is possibly TRBD1 (6 bases). Germline CDR1 SGHTA, CDR2 FQGNSA. This CDR3 has 14 amino acids. V was clipped by 2 bases and J by 2 bases, with 9 bases between them.

The V gene is TRBV6-5, the J gene TRBJ1-4, with 10 bases matching TRBD1. Losses at the gene ends were 5 bases for V and 6 bases for J; bases not matched to a gene: 3. The germline V gene encodes CDR1 MNHEY and CDR2 SVGAGI. This CDR3 has 14 amino acids. The DNA for the CDR3 is TGTGCCAGCAGTCGGACAGGGGGTGATGAAAAACTGTTTTTT. It specifies CASSRTGGDEKLFF.

This clone was detected ten times or more. J is TRBJ2-1 and V is TRBV4-3; a possible D gene is TRBD2 (5 bases). In germline, CDR1 is LGHNA, CDR2 YSLEER. Trimming stripped 2 bases from V and 0 bases from J, with 8 bases between. The CDR3 consists of 15 residues. CDR3 loop: CASSQPGYSYNEQFF. DNA for the CDR3: TGCGCCAGCAGCCAACCGGGATACTCCTACAATGAGCAGTTCTTC.

This sequence joins TRBV18 and TRBJ1-4; D gene unclear. V dropped 6 bases and J dropped 0 bases, with 5 bases sitting between them. From germline, CDR1 is KGHSH and CDR2 LQKENI. The CDR3 is 13 residues long. CDR3 in amino acids: CASSRATNEKLFF. CDR3 nucleotide sequence: TGTGCCAGCTCCCGGGCAACTAATGAAAAACTGTTTTTT.

The chain is built from TRBV21-1 and TRBJ2-5; the table's D call, TRBD1, has no DNA check behind it. TRBV21-1 constitutes a pseudogene. This CDR3 comprises 14 residues. CDR3 bases: TGTGCCAGCAGCAAAGGCGACAAACAAGAGACCCAGTACTTC. Amino acids: CASSKGDKQETQYF.

The chain carries TRBV15 and TRBJ2-7; 7 positions match TRBD2. CDR3 length: 20 residues. Germline V gene lookup returns CDR1 LNHNV and CDR2 YYDKDF (reference sequence). Trimming cost V 0 bases and J 0 bases; bases outside gene matches: 17. The CDR3: CATSRDRRLKGGLNSYEQYF. The CDR3 region has the DNA TGTGCCACCAGCAGAGACCGAAGACTTAAGGGAGGGCTCAACTCCTACGAGCAGTACTTC.

V is TRBV7-8 and J is TRBJ1-2; TRBD1 matches 7 bases. Looked up from germline, CDR1 is SGHVS and CDR2 is FQNEAQ. The CDR3 runs to 16 residues. The V gene end was trimmed by 4 bases and the J gene end by 1 base; junction bases not matched to a gene: 9. The CDR3 coding sequence is TGTGCCAGCAGCTCTAGATGGGACAGCCTTAACTATGGCTACACCTTC. Its translation is CASSSRWDSLNYGYTF.

V and J are TRBV6-2 or TRBV6-3 and TRBJ2-1; 10 bases match TRBD2. V was pared by 5 bases and J by 6 bases, with 7 bases of the junction left unmatched. The CDR3 runs 15 residues. Germline V CDR1 and CDR2: MNHEY, SVGEGT. Here the CDR3 reads CASSPPSGSGNEQFF. The CDR3 nucleotides read TGTGCCAGCAGTCCCCCTAGCGGGAGTGGCAATGAGCAGTTCTTC.

This clone was observed a single time. V usage is TRBV7-3 and J usage is TRBJ2-1; D perhaps matches TRBD1 (6 bases). CDR1 is SGHTA and CDR2 is FQGTGA in the germline V gene. CDR3 length: 17 residues. Between the trimmed V and J ends, which lost 1 base and 4 bases, there was a span of 17 bases. CDR3 nucleotides: TGTGCCAGCAGCTTAAAGGGGCGAGGACAGAGTTACAATGAGCAGTTCTTC. It yields the protein CASSLKGRGQSYNEQFF.

This clone was recorded a few times. The V and J genes are TRBV18 and TRBJ2-7; 11 bases fit TRBD2. From germline, CDR1 is KGHSH and CDR2 LQKENI. The CDR3 has 14 residues. J lost 3 bases, V lost 2 bases, and 0 bases had no gene match. This CDR3 is CASSPGTSGYEQYF. The CDR3 DNA follows: TGTGCCAGCTCACCAGGGACTAGCGGCTACGAGCAGTACTTC.

V and J are TRBV6-6 and TRBJ1-1; TRBD1 aligns across 8 bases. V lost 6 bases, J lost 3 bases, and 0 bases stayed unmatched. This CDR3 has 12 residues. Germline CDR1 and CDR2: MNHNY and SVGAGI (reference sequence). This chain's CDR3 is CASRQGDTEAFF. For the CDR3, the DNA is TGTGCCAGCAGACAGGGGGACACTGAAGCTTTCTTT.

The table lists this clone with a few counts. The chain couples TRBV2 to TRBJ1-5, with D possibly matching TRBD1 (6 bases). The V gene's germline CDR1 is SNHLY and CDR2 FYNNEI. With 5 bases removed from V and 2 bases from J, the gap between germline ends came to 7 bases. The CDR3 is 13 residues long. Here the CDR3 DNA reads TGTGCCAGCAGTAACAGGGGCAATCAGCCCCAGCATTTT. This encodes CASSNRGNQPQHF.

The V gene is TRBV3-1 (or the pseudogene TRBV3-2), the J gene TRBJ2-5, with D uncertain. CDR3 length: 13 residues. Germline-derived CDR1 and CDR2 are LGHDT and YNNKEL (reference sequence). V was trimmed by 1 base and J by 5 bases, leaving 8 bases between them. CDR3 region: CASSQGRRETQYF. The CDR3 DNA is TGTGCCAGCAGCCAAGGACGGCGGGAGACCCAGTACTTC.

In this sample, this clone turned up once. The chain links TRBV4-1 to TRBJ1-1; D might be TRBD1 (6 bases). The CDR3 length is 16 residues. The V and J ends lost 0 bases and 1 base respectively, with 12 bases between them. Germline V gene data show CDR1 as MGHRA and CDR2 as YSYEKL. The chain's CDR3 is CASSQDWAGENTEAFF. In DNA form, the CDR3 reads TGCGCCAGCAGCCAAGATTGGGCAGGGGAGAACACTGAAGCTTTCTTT.

V usage is TRBV7-6 and J usage is TRBJ2-1; 11 nucleotides align to TRBD2. CDR3 length: 17 residues. V was pared by 4 bases and J by 7 bases, with 12 bases of the junction left unmatched. Germline-derived CDR1 and CDR2 are SGHVS and FNYEAQ. CDR3 sequence (DNA): TGTGCCAGCAGCTCCCGGGGGGGGACTAGCGGCGGGAATGAGCAGTTCTTC. It encodes CASSSRGGTSGGNEQFF.

The table lists this clone with a few counts. The chain has TRBV6-5 and TRBJ2-5; 7 nucleotides match TRBD2. The V gene end was trimmed by 3 bases and the J gene end by 3 bases; junction bases not matched to a gene: 10. The germline V gene has CDR1 MNHEY and CDR2 SVGAGI. This CDR3 contains 16 residues. Here the CDR3 DNA reads TGTGCCAGCAGTTATAAGGCTTGGCTAGCGGAAGAGACCCAGTACTTC. Translating gives CASSYKAWLAEETQYF.

Here the CDR3 reads CASFVSTGSTEAFF. The DNA of the CDR3 is TGCGCCAGCTTCGTGTCGACAGGGAGTACTGAAGCTTTCTTT. The chain carries TRBV5-1 and TRBJ1-1; 7 bases line up with TRBD1. V shed 7 bases, J shed 5 bases, and the junction held 11 bases outside the gene matches. In germline, CDR1 is SGHRS, CDR2 YFSETQ. The CDR3 runs to 14 residues.

The rearrangement links TRBV18 to TRBJ2-6; weak D call: TRBD1 (6 bases). Germline V lookup: CDR1 KGHSH, CDR2 LQKENI. Trimming removed 3 bases from V and 0 bases from J, with 9 bases in between. This CDR3 is built from 16 residues. The CDR3 DNA is TGTGCCAGCTCACCGGACAGTACCTCTGGGGCCAACGTCCTGACTTTC. Translating it yields CASSPDSTSGANVLTF.

The chain recombines TRBV20-1 with TRBJ2-7; D possibly corresponds to TRBD2 (5 bases). V was clipped by 5 bases and J by 3 bases, with 8 bases between them. Germline V lookup: CDR1 DFQATT, CDR2 SNEGSKA (reference sequence). This CDR3 comprises 11 residues. DNA for the CDR3: TGCAGTGCTCGGGCGGGCTACGAGCAGTACTTC. It specifies CSARAGYEQYF.

There are a few counts of this clone. The chain joins TRBV10-3 to TRBJ2-2, with D tentatively TRBD2 (5 bases). This CDR3 region has 15 residues. CDR1 is ENHRY and CDR2 is SYGVKD in the germline V gene. Trimming cost V 5 bases and J 0 bases, with 10 bases left between them. The CDR3 bases are TGTGCCATCAGTAGCGGACGAACGAACACCGGGGAGCTGTTTTTT. Protein: CAISSGRTNTGELFF.

The CDR3 DNA reads as TGTGCCAGCAGTATGACAGCTAACTATGGCTACACCTTC. It encodes CASSMTANYGYTF. The chain joins TRBV6-5 to TRBJ1-2, with D perhaps matching TRBD1 (5 bases). The CDR3 totals 13 residues. V was pared by 5 bases and J by 0 bases, with 7 bases between. Germline V gene sequence: CDR1 MNHEY, CDR2 SVGAGI.

The rearrangement links TRBV5-4 to TRBJ2-2; D is uncertain. Germline assignment: CDR1 SGHNT and CDR2 YYREEE (reference sequence). Trimming removed 4 bases at V and 3 bases at J, with 4 bases between. The CDR3 is 12 residues long. The CDR3 nucleotides read TGTGCCAGCAGCCCCTACACCGGGGAGCTGTTTTTT. Its translation: CASSPYTGELFF.

The chain uses TRBV6-4 and TRBJ1-1; 7 bases match TRBD1. The germline CDR1 and CDR2 sequences are MRHNA and SNTAGT. The CDR3 contains 14 residues. After removal of 2 bases from V and 4 bases from J, the junction contained 4 bases not matched to a gene. CDR3 amino acids: CASSDTDRATEAFF. CDR3 bases: TGTGCCAGCAGTGACACCGACAGGGCCACTGAAGCTTTCTTT.

Concerning this clone: Relative to the germline gene, one junction end is altered; a read error may explain this. The V call is TRBV5-1, the J call TRBJ2-7; 8 bases align to TRBD2. The CDR3 extends over 13 amino acids. Looked up from germline, CDR1 is SGHRS and CDR2 is YFSETQ. The CDR3 DNA reads as TGCGCCAGCAGCCGGGAGGGCCCATACGGGCAGTACTTC. Its translation: CASSREGPYGQYF.

The chain carries TRBV7-9 and TRBJ1-1; TRBD1 matches 7 bases. The CDR3 consists of 17 residues. CDR1 and CDR2 (germline): SEHNR, FQNEAQ (reference sequence). V gave up 4 bases and J gave up 7 bases; unmatched junction bases: 18. For the CDR3, the DNA is TGTGCCAGCAGCTCCGACCTCGCAGGGGGTTCTCTACTTGAAGCTTTCTTT. Amino acid sequence: CASSSDLAGGSLLEAFF.

The J gene is TRBJ1-2, the V gene TRBV28; 9 nucleotides match TRBD1. The CDR3 covers 14 residues. Looked up from germline, CDR1 is MDHEN and CDR2 is SYDVKM. V trimming: 5 bases; J trimming: 8 bases; junction bases outside the gene matches: 9. CDR3 DNA: TGTGCCAGCAGTACAGGGGGCGATTTAAGGGGCTACACCTTC. Amino acid sequence: CASSTGGDLRGYTF.

Here the CDR3 DNA reads TGTGCCAGCAGCCCTTGGGACAGTGGGGGCTACGAGCAGTACTTC. Its protein product is CASSPWDSGGYEQYF. The rearrangement joins TRBV14 to TRBJ2-7; 7 bases line up with TRBD1. The junction had 9 bases not matched to a gene; V was cut back by 4 bases and J by 3 bases. This CDR3 region has 15 residues. Germline V gives CDR1 SGHDN, CDR2 FVKESK.

The chain carries TRBV23-1 and TRBJ2-3; 7 bases are a match to TRBD1. TRBV23-1 is sorted into the ORF group, with uncertain function. V was pared by 6 bases and J by 0 bases, with 15 bases of the junction left unmatched. The CDR3 consists of 18 residues. CDR3 in DNA: TGCGCCAGCAGGCTGGACAGGTTTGGAGAATCTAGCACAGATACGCAGTATTTT. Translating gives CASRLDRFGESSTDTQYF.

The rearrangement joins TRBV27 to TRBJ1-5; 10 nucleotides line up with TRBD1. Trimming took 3 bases from V and 5 from J; bases not matched to a gene: 7. This CDR3 comprises 16 residues. Germline V lookup: CDR1 MNHEY, CDR2 SMNVEV (reference sequence). For the CDR3, the DNA is TGTGCCAGCAGTTTGGTAGGGACAGGGGATCATCAGCCCCAGCATTTT. Residues: CASSLVGTGDHQPQHF.

The chain recombines TRBV1 with TRBJ2-4; TRBD2, the table's D call, was not compared with the DNA. TRBV1 is deemed a pseudogene. The CDR3 length is 16 residues. The CDR3, as DNA: TGCACCAGCAGCCTTCTAGCGGGTGTAGCCAAAAACATTCAGTACTTC. Translation: CTSSLLAGVAKNIQYF.

CDR3 amino acids: CAWSPGTGDTEAFF. CDR3 DNA: TGTGCCTGGAGTCCCGGGACAGGGGACACTGAAGCTTTCTTT. The rearrangement uses TRBV30 and TRBJ1-1, with 10 bases identical to TRBD1. Per the germline V gene, CDR1 is GTSNPN and CDR2 is SVGIG (reference sequence). The J segment lost 3 bases and the V segment lost 2 bases, leaving 3 bases of the junction unmatched. The CDR3 totals 14 residues.

V usage is TRBV9 and J usage is TRBJ1-2; the D is unclear. The CDR3 totals 13 residues. Trimming left V 2 bases short and J 7 bases short, with 12 bases between. CDR1 and CDR2 (germline): SGDLS, YYNGEE. CDR3 protein: CASSVSQDGGYTF. As DNA, the CDR3 is TGTGCCAGCAGCGTTTCTCAGGATGGTGGCTACACCTTC.